This entry lists 15 T cell receptor beta chains sequenced from one sample in a study of blood T cell repertoires in COVID-19. Some clones are missing from TCRdb's copy, which holds only in-frame ones; the method was immunoSEQ multiplex PCR. Here the sample spans about 250,000 clones, roughly 85% being singletons. The sequencing sample was made of PBMCs or T cells enriched from blood (not recorded which). The source is a woman aged 50 to 60 with acute COVID-19.

In its sample, this clone was seen a few times. V is TRBV5-1 and J is TRBJ2-3; D is possibly TRBD1 (6 bases). The CDR3 consists of 15 residues. Germline assignment: CDR1 SGHRS and CDR2 YFSETQ. Trimming pared 1 base from V and 6 bases from J, leaving 15 bases between. CDR3 loop: CASSLMDGTRDTQYF. For the CDR3, the DNA is TGCGCCAGCAGCTTGATGGACGGGACAAGGGATACGCAGTATTTT.

Comments on this clone: The sample contains more than one DNA sequence encoding this CDR3. This chain connects TRBV19 to TRBJ1-1, with D tentatively TRBD1 (5 bases). V was trimmed by 2 bases and J by 2 bases, leaving 9 bases between them. This CDR3 has 14 residues. The germline V gene encodes CDR1 LNHDA and CDR2 SQIVND (reference sequence). The CDR3 loop reads CASSIQGANTEAFF. The DNA of the CDR3 is TGTGCCAGTAGTATACAGGGTGCCAACACTGAAGCTTTCTTT.

The chain links TRBV4-3 to TRBJ1-1; D is unresolved. The germline V gene encodes CDR1 LGHNA and CDR2 YSLEER. The CDR3 is 15 amino acids. V was trimmed by 5 bases and J by 0 bases, leaving 13 bases between them. CDR3 sequence (DNA): TGCGCCAGCAGCTCTCAGAGCGTAATGAACACTGAAGCTTTCTTT. It specifies CASSSQSVMNTEAFF.

The chain employs TRBV3-1 (or the pseudogene TRBV3-2) and TRBJ1-1; D gene uncertain. The germline gives CDR1 LGHDT, CDR2 YNNKEL (reference sequence). CDR3 size: 14 residues. Trimming took off 4 bases at V and 5 bases at J, with 14 bases between the two ends. The CDR3 is CASSPGLGGTEAFF. The CDR3 nucleotides are TGTGCCAGCAGCCCGGGCCTCGGAGGTACTGAAGCTTTCTTT.

V and J are TRBV5-4 and TRBJ2-2; D is possibly TRBD1 (6 bases). The CDR3 length is 17 residues. Trimming pared 2 bases from V and 6 bases from J, leaving 20 bases between. Germline CDR1 and CDR2: SGHNT and YYREEE (reference sequence). CDR3 nucleotide sequence: TGTGCCAGCAGCTTCCCGGCGGTCAGGGGCGGTCCCGGGGAGCTGTTTTTT. Translation gives CASSFPAVRGGPGELFF.

The V and J genes are TRBV7-2 and TRBJ2-1; 7 nucleotides line up with TRBD1. J gave up 10 bases and V 6 bases, and 9 bases lay outside the gene matches. Germline lookup yields CDR1 SGHTA and CDR2 FQGNSA. The CDR3 is 13 amino acids. The CDR3 is CASRSTGVEEQFF. CDR3 bases: TGTGCCAGCAGGTCAACAGGGGTTGAGGAGCAGTTCTTC.

The chain is built from TRBV5-1 and TRBJ2-1; D call uncertain. There are 15 residues in the CDR3. The V and J ends lost 0 bases and 4 bases respectively, with 11 bases between them. Germline CDR1 reads SGHRS; CDR2 reads YFSETQ. CDR3 protein: CASSLVASGYNEQFF. The DNA of the CDR3 is TGCGCCAGCAGCTTGGTGGCATCGGGTTACAATGAGCAGTTCTTC.

The chain joins TRBV4-2 to TRBJ1-2; the match to TRBD1 covers 8 bases. V lost 0 bases, J lost 3 bases, and 3 bases stayed unmatched. CDR1 and CDR2 (germline): LGHNA, YNFKEQ. The CDR3 is 15 amino acids. CDR3 protein: CASSQDQGADYGYTF. DNA for the CDR3: TGTGCCAGCAGCCAAGATCAGGGGGCAGACTATGGCTACACCTTC.

The chain joins TRBV27 to TRBJ1-2; no clear D gene. The CDR3 loop spans 17 amino acids. Germline V gene sequence: CDR1 MNHEY, CDR2 SMNVEV (reference sequence). V was clipped by 4 bases and J by 3 bases, with 21 bases between them. This chain's CDR3 is CASSWLPQPSIDYGYTF. As DNA, the CDR3 is TGTGCCAGCAGTTGGCTTCCTCAACCCAGTATCGACTATGGCTACACCTTC.

This chain joins TRBV9 and TRBJ2-2; D is uncertain. The germline V gene encodes CDR1 SGDLS and CDR2 YYNGEE. Trimming took 0 bases from V and 6 from J, leaving 9 bases between them. The CDR3 sequence is 14 residues long. The DNA for the CDR3 is TGTGCCAGCAGCGTAGGAGCAGGCTCCGGGGAGCTGTTTTTT. Its translation: CASSVGAGSGELFF.

This chain links TRBV15 with TRBJ1-2, with D perhaps matching TRBD1 (6 bases). Per the germline V gene, CDR1 is LNHNV and CDR2 is YYDKDF (reference sequence). With 3 bases removed from V and 4 bases from J, the gap between germline ends came to 15 bases. This CDR3 has 15 residues. CDR3 sequence: CATSSSGDPLYGYTF. The DNA of the CDR3 is TGTGCCACCAGCAGCTCAGGGGACCCCCTCTATGGCTACACCTTC.

This clone was counted once. The chain has TRBV25-1 and TRBJ1-5; tentative D call: TRBD1 (5 bases). Looked up from germline, CDR1 is MGHDK and CDR2 is SYGVNS. The V end lost 6 bases, the J end lost 7 bases, and 13 bases lay between the germline ends. This CDR3 has 13 residues. Written as DNA, the CDR3 is TGTGCCAGCAGCGGGCCCTGGGGCCAGCCCCAGCATTTT. Translating it yields CASSGPWGQPQHF.

The rearrangement joins TRBV4-1 to TRBJ1-1; 9 bases fit TRBD1. The CDR3 spans 16 residues. The J segment lost 4 bases and the V segment lost 3 bases, leaving 9 bases of the junction unmatched. Germline V gene lookup returns CDR1 MGHRA and CDR2 YSYEKL. This chain's CDR3 is CASSHLKGQGITEAFF. The CDR3 nucleotides are TGCGCCAGCAGCCATCTCAAGGGACAGGGAATCACTGAAGCTTTCTTT.

The chain is built from TRBV2 and TRBJ2-7; 7 nucleotides align to TRBD1. The germline V gene encodes CDR1 SNHLY and CDR2 FYNNEI. After removal of 7 bases from V and 3 bases from J, the junction contained 6 bases not matched to a gene. The CDR3 contains 13 residues. The chain's CDR3 is CASKGAIDYEQYF. The CDR3 DNA reads as TGTGCCAGCAAGGGGGCCATTGACTACGAGCAGTACTTC.

The chain couples TRBV7-2 to TRBJ2-7; D is unclear. The CDR3 runs to 13 residues. Germline CDR1 is SGHTA and CDR2 is FQGNSA. Trimming pared 4 bases from V and 0 bases from J, leaving 7 bases between. CDR3 sequence reads: CASSSTGSYEQYF. The CDR3 region has the DNA TGTGCCAGCAGCTCCACGGGCTCCTACGAGCAGTACTTC.